The table lists the clone carrying this T cell receptor (beta chain) with a count of one. Germline loops: CDR1 SEHNR, CDR2 FQNEAQ (reference sequence). This CDR3 is built from 15 residues. The J segment lost 1 base and the V segment lost 3 bases, leaving 0 bases of the junction unmatched. Survey-level immunoSEQ sequencing profiled the TCR beta repertoire. Here immunoSEQ multiplex PCR was the method, and the copy in TCRdb shows in-frame clones only, minus some. The table lists some 68,000 clones, just under 95% of them singletons. Sequences were obtained from PBMCs. V usage is TRBV7-9 and J usage is TRBJ2-2; 9 bases map to TRBD2. The origin of this receptor is a man aged 35-49 years with rheumatoid arthritis. DNA of the CDR3: TGTGCCAGCAGCTTTAGCGGGGGGAACACCGGGGAGCTGTTTTTT. Residues: CASSFSGGNTGELFF.